This entry concerns a single T cell receptor beta chain. The specificity of this receptor is unknown. Base qualities were left out, and no much larger clone turns up one base away. This sample was taken from a study of technical replicates of blood from several donors (dated by TCRdb to between 2016 and 2019). Receptors were amplified or captured by the immunoSEQ multiplex PCR assay. TCRdb took this table from immuneACCESS and kept in-frame rearrangements with V and J called. Such tables lack part of the clones; where checked against another copy, unresolved V genes explain under half of the gap, and the rest is unexplained. This sample comprises 65,000 to 85,000 clones, about 96% of them detected only once. In total, the top ten clones hold more than 0.15% of the sample. Here V drops 2 bases and J drops 8 bases, and the junction holds 9 bases not matched to any gene. CDR1 and CDR2 (MNHNS, SASEGT) derive from the germline V gene. There are 16 amino acids in the CDR3, from cysteine to phenylalanine inclusive. Only the CDR3 portion is preserved as DNA: 48 bases, with reading frame beginning at the first base.

The chain couples TRBV6-1 to TRBJ1-4; 9 bases in the junction line up with TRBD1. The TCR was taken from a human donor in good health. Source material: T cells isolated from PBMCs. The nucleotide sequence is TGTGCCAGCAGTGAACCTTACAGGGGGCGCGGGGAAAAACTGTTTTTT. This is translated as CASSEPYRGRGEKLFF.